The TCR beta chain under discussion was sequenced for a study of CXCR3-negative and CXCR3-positive naive CD8 T cells. Study observations and caveats: Hydrophobicity of TRB CDR3s was greater in CXCR3-positive naive cells than in CXCR3-negative naive cells.

In the case of this clonotype: What it recognizes is unknown.

This CDR3 comprises 16 residues. Germline V gene data show CDR1 as MNHEY and CDR2 as SVGEGT. Carrying UMI labels, the TRB cDNA libraries were prepared through 5' RACE. For each CDR3 protein, TCRdb gives one entry from its re-call of the 5' RACE reads, without DNA. Its table lists 120,000 to 150,000 distinct CDR3 sequences. The rearrangement uses TRBV6-2 or TRBV6-3 and TRBJ2-1; TCRdb picks TRBD1, but there is no DNA to check that call. The sequence was obtained from a human donor in good health. Some clones in this sample may be carry-over from other donors' samples. The sequenced material came from naive CXCR3+ CD8+ T cells from blood. Subset in this sample: CD45RO-CCR7+CD27+CD95- naive CD8+ T cells expressing CXCR3 (TNR3+). The CDR3 protein is CASSYSTQVPGNEQFF.